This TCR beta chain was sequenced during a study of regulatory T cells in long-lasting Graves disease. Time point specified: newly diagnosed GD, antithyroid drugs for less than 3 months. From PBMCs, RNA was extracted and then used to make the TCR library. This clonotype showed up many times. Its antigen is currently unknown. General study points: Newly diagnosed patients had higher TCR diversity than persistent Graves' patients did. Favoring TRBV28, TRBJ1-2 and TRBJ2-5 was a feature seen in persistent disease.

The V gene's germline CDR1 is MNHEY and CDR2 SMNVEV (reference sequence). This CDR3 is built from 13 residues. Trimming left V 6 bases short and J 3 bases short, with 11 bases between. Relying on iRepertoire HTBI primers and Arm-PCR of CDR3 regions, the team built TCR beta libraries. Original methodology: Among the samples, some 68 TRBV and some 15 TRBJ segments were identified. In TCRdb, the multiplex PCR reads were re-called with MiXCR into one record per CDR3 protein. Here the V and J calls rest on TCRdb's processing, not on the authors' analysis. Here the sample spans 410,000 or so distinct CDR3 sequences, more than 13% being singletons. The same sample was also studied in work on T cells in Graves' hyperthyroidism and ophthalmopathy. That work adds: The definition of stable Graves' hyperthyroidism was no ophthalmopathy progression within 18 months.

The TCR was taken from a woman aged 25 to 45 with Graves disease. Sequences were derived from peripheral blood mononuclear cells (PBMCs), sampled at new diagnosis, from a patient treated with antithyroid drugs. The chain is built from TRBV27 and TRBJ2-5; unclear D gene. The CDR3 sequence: CASSRLREETQYF. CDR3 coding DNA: TGTGCCAGCAGCCGTCTCCGGGAAGAGACCCAGTACTTC.